This is a list of T cell receptor beta chains from one sample in a study of cytomegalovirus exposure and HLA in healthy donors. TCRdb's copy holds only in-frame clones and misses some; the assay was immunoSEQ multiplex PCR. The sample has about 110,000 clones; around 70% are singletons. The source material was PBMCs. These receptors all come from a man aged 40-49 years in good health and CMV-seronegative. Both conserved end residues are part of each CDR3. The D gene is left open where the match is weak. A row's size may be missing; if present it is once, few, many or a size class.

D: TRBD1
J: TRBJ2-7
V: TRBV27
size: .
CDR3: CASRDSGTGAYEQYF
DNA: TGTGCCAGCAGAGACTCCGGGACAGGGGCCTACGAGCAGTACTTC

D: .
J: TRBJ2-5
V: TRBV29-1
size: once
CDR3: CSVGVGQETQYF
DNA: TGCAGCGTTGGGGTCGGGCAAGAGACCCAGTACTTC

D: .
J: TRBJ2-5
V: TRBV6-6
size: .
CDR3: CASSYWTKQETQYF
DNA: TGTGCCAGCAGTTACTGGACAAAACAAGAGACCCAGTACTTC

D: .
J: TRBJ2-5
V: TRBV6-5
size: .
CDR3: CASSYSGRTQETQYF
DNA: TGTGCCAGCAGTTACTCGGGCAGGACACAAGAGACCCAGTACTTC

D: TRBD1
J: TRBJ2-6
V: TRBV28
size: .
CDR3: CASSTGTASGANVLTF
DNA: TGTGCCAGCAGTACTGGGACAGCCTCTGGGGCCAACGTCCTGACTTTC

D: .
J: TRBJ2-7
V: TRBV18
size: .
CDR3: CASSSASLDEQYF
DNA: TGTGCCAGCTCAAGCGCTAGTTTAGACGAGCAGTACTTC

D: TRBD2
J: TRBJ2-7
V: TRBV5-8
size: once
CDR3: CASGSGGGRPRGYEQYF
DNA: TGTGCCAGCGGCTCTGGGGGCGGGAGGCCCCGGGGCTACGAGCAGTACTTC

D: .
J: TRBJ2-7
V: TRBV7-9
size: .
CDR3: CASSFSRDSYEQYF
DNA: TGTGCCAGCAGCTTTTCGAGGGACTCCTACGAGCAGTACTTC

D: .
J: TRBJ2-7
V: TRBV4-2
size: .
CDR3: CASSLDTVYEQYF
DNA: TGTGCCAGCAGCCTCGACACCGTATACGAGCAGTACTTC

D: .
J: TRBJ1-2
V: TRBV7-2
size: once
CDR3: CASSAGSRGYTF
DNA: TGTGCCAGCAGCGCCGGGAGTCGTGGCTACACCTTC

D: .
J: TRBJ1-5
V: TRBV6-1
size: .
CDR3: CASSEAGGSGNQPQHF
DNA: TGTGCCAGCAGTGAAGCGGGGGGTTCGGGCAATCAGCCCCAGCATTTT

D: TRBD1
J: TRBJ1-3
V: TRBV5-1
size: once
CDR3: CASSLGTDRVGNTIYF
DNA: TGCGCCAGCAGCCTGGGAACCGACAGGGTGGGGAACACCATATATTTT

D: .
J: TRBJ2-3
V: TRBV9
size: once
CDR3: CASSVGVSGADTQYF
DNA: TGTGCCAGCAGCGTAGGAGTATCGGGAGCAGATACGCAGTATTTT

D: .
J: TRBJ1-1
V: TRBV4-2
size: .
CDR3: CASSQVQGIGEAFF
DNA: TGTGCCAGCAGCCAAGTTCAGGGCATAGGTGAAGCTTTCTTT

D: .
J: TRBJ1-1
V: TRBV19
size: once
CDR3: CASSVFDRTEAFF
DNA: TGTGCCAGTAGTGTATTCGACAGGACTGAAGCTTTCTTT

D: .
J: TRBJ2-3
V: TRBV6-5
size: .
CDR3: CASSYSLQGSQYF
DNA: TGTGCCAGCAGTTACTCGTTGCAGGGCTCGCAGTATTTT

D: TRBD1
J: TRBJ2-7
V: TRBV7-6
size: .
CDR3: CASSPRDRDYEQYF
DNA: TGTGCCAGCAGCCCCCGGGACAGAGACTACGAGCAGTACTTC

D: TRBD2
J: TRBJ2-1
V: TRBV6-5
size: .
CDR3: CASSYEASGGNEQFF
DNA: TGTGCCAGCAGTTACGAGGCTAGCGGGGGGAATGAGCAGTTCTTC

D: TRBD1
J: TRBJ1-6
V: TRBV19
size: once
CDR3: CASKDRGYSPLHF
DNA: TGTGCCAGTAAGGACAGGGGTTACTCACCCCTCCACTTT

D: TRBD2
J: TRBJ2-3
V: TRBV19
size: .
CDR3: CASSSRLAITDTQYF
DNA: TGTGCCAGTAGTAGCCGACTAGCGATCACAGATACGCAGTATTTT

D: .
J: TRBJ1-6
V: TRBV30
size: .
CDR3: CAWSVGDRNNSPLHF
DNA: TGTGCCTGGAGTGTTGGAGACAGGAATAATTCACCCCTCCACTTT

D: .
J: TRBJ2-7
V: TRBV29-1
size: few
CDR3: CSVRINYEQYF
DNA: TGCAGCGTGAGGATAAACTACGAGCAGTACTTC

D: .
J: TRBJ2-7
V: TRBV29-1
size: once
CDR3: CSGGDYEQYF
DNA: TGCAGCGGAGGAGATTACGAGCAGTACTTC

D: .
J: TRBJ1-2
V: TRBV6-5
size: .
CDR3: CASSPIPNYGYTF
DNA: TGTGCCAGCAGTCCTATTCCTAACTATGGCTACACCTTC

D: .
J: TRBJ2-6
V: TRBV29-1
size: .
CDR3: CSVETANSGANVLTF
DNA: TGCAGCGTTGAGACAGCGAACTCTGGGGCCAACGTCCTGACTTTC

D: TRBD1
J: TRBJ2-7
V: TRBV6-1
size: .
CDR3: CASRDRGPYEQYF
DNA: TGTGCCAGCCGGGACAGGGGGCCCTACGAGCAGTACTTC

D: .
J: TRBJ1-5
V: TRBV4-1
size: .
CDR3: CASSPEPGLPQHF
DNA: TGCGCCAGCAGCCCTGAACCCGGTTTGCCCCAGCATTTT

D: .
J: TRBJ1-3
V: TRBV6-4
size: once
CDR3: CASSETADSGNTIYF
DNA: TGTGCCAGCAGTGAAACAGCAGACTCTGGAAACACCATATATTTT

D: .
J: TRBJ1-2
V: TRBV14
size: .
CDR3: CASSRLGGVNYGYTF
DNA: TGTGCCAGCAGCCGCCTCGGGGGGGTCAACTATGGCTACACCTTC

D: .
J: TRBJ2-3
V: TRBV5-6
size: .
CDR3: CASSFPRGVTDTQYF
DNA: TGTGCCAGCAGCTTCCCCAGGGGGGTCACAGATACGCAGTATTTT

D: .
J: TRBJ1-6
V: TRBV5-4
size: .
CDR3: CASSLDRVSPLHF
DNA: TGTGCCAGCAGCTTGGACAGGGTTTCACCCCTCCACTTT

D: TRBD1
J: TRBJ2-7
V: TRBV2
size: .
CDR3: CASSEPSGGVYEQYF
DNA: TGTGCCAGCAGTGAACCCTCAGGGGGCGTCTACGAGCAGTACTTC

D: .
J: TRBJ2-1
V: TRBV25-1
size: .
CDR3: CASSDKSSYNEQFF
DNA: TGTGCCAGCAGTGATAAGAGCTCCTACAATGAGCAGTTCTTC

D: .
J: TRBJ2-7
V: TRBV5-1
size: few
CDR3: CASSSDRSEQYF
DNA: TGCGCCAGCAGTTCCGACAGGAGCGAGCAGTACTTC

D: TRBD1
J: TRBJ1-6
V: TRBV7-9
size: few
CDR3: CASSGTGSNSPLHF
DNA: TGTGCCAGCAGCGGGACAGGGAGTAACTCACCCCTCCACTTT

D: TRBD2
J: TRBJ2-1
V: TRBV10-2
size: .
CDR3: CASSDGREKNEQFF
DNA: TGCGCCAGCAGTGATGGGCGGGAGAAGAATGAGCAGTTCTTC

D: .
J: TRBJ2-7
V: TRBV18
size: .
CDR3: CASSPGADYEQYF
DNA: TGTGCCAGCTCACCAGGGGCCGACTACGAGCAGTACTTC

D: .
J: TRBJ2-7
V: TRBV5-6
size: few
CDR3: CASRRDTEQYF
DNA: TGTGCCAGCAGAAGGGACACCGAGCAGTACTTC

D: TRBD2
J: TRBJ2-3
V: TRBV5-1
size: .
CDR3: CASSLGSSGARDTQYF
DNA: TGCGCCAGCAGCTTGGGATCTAGCGGGGCCCGAGATACGCAGTATTTT

D: TRBD2
J: TRBJ2-7
V: TRBV6-5
size: .
CDR3: CASSPSAGERYEQYF
DNA: TGTGCCAGCAGCCCCTCAGCGGGAGAAAGGTACGAGCAGTACTTC

D: .
J: TRBJ2-7
V: TRBV7-9
size: .
CDR3: CASSLGRAPYEQYF
DNA: TGTGCCAGCAGCTTAGGCAGGGCCCCCTACGAGCAGTACTTC

D: TRBD1
J: TRBJ1-6
V: TRBV15
size: medium-sized
CDR3: CATSRDPGQGGYNSPLHF
DNA: TGTGCCACCAGCAGAGATCCCGGACAGGGAGGCTATAATTCACCCCTCCACTTT

D: .
J: TRBJ1-2
V: TRBV29-1
size: .
CDR3: CSVEESWEGHGYTF
DNA: TGCAGCGTTGAGGAATCCTGGGAGGGCCATGGCTACACCTTC

D: TRBD1
J: TRBJ1-2
V: TRBV15
size: few
CDR3: CATSREPTGANGYTF
DNA: TGTGCCACCAGCAGAGAGCCGACAGGGGCGAATGGCTACACCTTC

D: TRBD1
J: TRBJ1-4
V: TRBV6-5
size: .
CDR3: CASSLRQGGEKLFF
DNA: TGTGCCAGCAGTCTCAGACAGGGGGGTGAAAAACTGTTTTTT

D: .
J: TRBJ2-7
V: TRBV9
size: .
CDR3: CASSEDSPYEQYF
DNA: TGTGCCAGCAGCGAGGACAGTCCCTACGAGCAGTACTTC

D: .
J: TRBJ2-7
V: TRBV6-1
size: .
CDR3: CASSPVAGGSYEQYF
DNA: TGTGCCAGCAGCCCCGTGGCAGGGGGGTCCTACGAGCAGTACTTC

D: TRBD2
J: TRBJ2-7
V: TRBV5-1
size: .
CDR3: CASSPYPSGMDYEQYF
DNA: TGCGCCAGCAGCCCATACCCGAGCGGGATGGACTACGAGCAGTACTTC

D: .
J: TRBJ2-7
V: TRBV4-1
size: .
CDR3: CASSQDRTGTSYEQYF
DNA: TGCGCCAGCAGCCAAGATCGTACAGGGACCTCATACGAGCAGTACTTC

D: .
J: TRBJ1-4
V: TRBV28
size: few
CDR3: CASIPAGGSKLFF
DNA: TGTGCCAGCATCCCTGCGGGAGGGTCTAAACTGTTTTTT

D: TRBD1
J: TRBJ2-1
V: TRBV30
size: .
CDR3: CAWRGQLNEQFF
DNA: TGTGCCTGGAGGGGACAGCTCAACGAGCAGTTCTTC

D: TRBD1
J: TRBJ2-5
V: TRBV25-1
size: .
CDR3: CASSRQGVETQYF
DNA: TGTGCCAGCAGTAGACAGGGTGTCGAGACCCAGTACTTC

D: TRBD1
J: TRBJ2-1
V: TRBV6-6
size: .
CDR3: CASSPVSGQVVNEQFF
DNA: TGTGCCAGCAGTCCCGTTAGTGGACAGGTTGTGAATGAGCAGTTCTTC

D: TRBD1
J: TRBJ2-7
V: TRBV7-9
size: .
CDR3: CASSPRTGRRYEQYF
DNA: TGTGCCAGCAGCCCCAGGACAGGGAGGCGGTACGAGCAGTACTTC

D: TRBD1
J: TRBJ1-1
V: TRBV9
size: .
CDR3: CASSAPLSGTANTEAFF
DNA: TGTGCCAGCAGCGCTCCACTGTCCGGGACAGCGAACACTGAAGCTTTCTTT

D: .
J: TRBJ1-4
V: TRBV5-1
size: .
CDR3: CASSLELSATNEKLFF
DNA: TGCGCCAGCAGCTTGGAATTGAGCGCAACTAATGAAAAACTGTTTTTT

D: TRBD2
J: TRBJ2-5
V: TRBV11-2
size: once
CDR3: CASSLLTTSGETQYF
DNA: TGTGCCAGCAGCTTACTAACGACTAGCGGAGAGACCCAGTACTTC

D: TRBD1
J: TRBJ2-7
V: TRBV7-9
size: .
CDR3: CASSSYRDSNYEQYF
DNA: TGTGCCAGCAGCTCGTACCGGGACAGCAACTACGAGCAGTACTTC

D: .
J: TRBJ1-4
V: TRBV14
size: medium-sized
CDR3: CASSQVRAGEKLFF
DNA: TGTGCCAGCAGCCAAGTCAGGGCTGGCGAAAAACTGTTTTTT